This T cell receptor (beta chain) was recorded in a study of T-cell reconstitution after alpha-beta-depleted transplantation in children. The sample holds a few counts of this clonotype. A TCRbeta library incorporating unique molecular identifiers was prepared. TCRdb reprocessed the PCR reads with MiXCR, giving one entry per CDR3 protein. Of about 980,000 distinct CDR3 sequences in the sample, roughly 29% were seen once. V lost 2 bases to trimming and J lost 7 bases, with 15 bases between them. CDR3 length: 14 amino acids. Germline CDR1 is SGHRS and CDR2 is YFSETQ. V is TRBV5-1 and J is TRBJ1-1, with D possibly being TRBD1 (6 bases). The clonotype was recovered from a boy under two years old who had a stem cell transplant for SCID, so the T cells may come from the graft donor. The sequencing used PBMCs, mostly from graft donor cells, collected 360 days after TCRalphabeta/CD19-depleted stem cell transplant. The CDR3 nucleotides read TGCGCCAGCAGCTTAGACCCAGGGGCGAATGAAGCTTTCTTT. Translating gives CASSLDPGANEAFF.